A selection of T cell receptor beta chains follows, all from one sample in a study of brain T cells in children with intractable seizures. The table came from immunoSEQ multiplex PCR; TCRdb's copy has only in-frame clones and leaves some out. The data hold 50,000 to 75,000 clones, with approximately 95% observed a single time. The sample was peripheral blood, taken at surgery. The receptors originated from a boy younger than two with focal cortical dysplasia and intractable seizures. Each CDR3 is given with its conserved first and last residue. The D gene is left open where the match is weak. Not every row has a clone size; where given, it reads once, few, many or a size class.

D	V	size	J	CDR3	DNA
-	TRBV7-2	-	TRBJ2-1	CASSQLDVPFAYNEQFF	TGTGCCAGCAGCCAACTAGACGTCCCGTTCGCCTACAATGAGCAGTTCTTC
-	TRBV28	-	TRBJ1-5	CASSFRPLGVQPQHF	TGTGCCAGCAGCTTTAGACCGCTTGGGGTTCAGCCCCAGCATTTT
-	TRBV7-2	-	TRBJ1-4	CASSLGRRSQLFF	TGTGCCAGCAGCTTAGGTCGGCGGAGTCAACTGTTTTTT
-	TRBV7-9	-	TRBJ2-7	CASSLTRGEEQYF	TGTGCCAGCAGCTTAACAAGGGGCGAGGAGCAGTACTTC
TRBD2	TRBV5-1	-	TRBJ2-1	CASSLDGRANEQFF	TGCGCCAGCAGCTTGGACGGGAGGGCTAATGAGCAGTTCTTC
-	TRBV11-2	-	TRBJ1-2	CASSLEGLGYTF	TGTGCCAGCAGCTTAGAAGGGTTGGGCTACACCTTC
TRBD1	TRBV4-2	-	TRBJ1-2	CASRARVGDRQHSNYGYTF	TGTGCCAGCAGGGCCCGGGTCGGGGACAGGCAACATTCTAACTATGGCTACACCTTC
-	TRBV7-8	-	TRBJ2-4	CASSEAREATKNIQYF	TGTGCCAGCAGCGAGGCCAGGGAGGCGACCAAAAACATTCAGTACTTC
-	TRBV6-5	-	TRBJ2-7	CASHRPGGMVYEQYF	TGTGCCAGTCACAGGCCCGGCGGGATGGTGTACGAGCAGTACTTC
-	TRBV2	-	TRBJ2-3	CASVLDRITDTQYF	TGTGCCAGCGTCCTTGACAGAATCACAGATACGCAGTATTTT
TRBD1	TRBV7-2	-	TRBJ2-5	CASSLGLGRGLGETQYF	TGTGCCAGCAGCTTAGGATTGGGCAGGGGGTTAGGAGAGACCCAGTACTTC
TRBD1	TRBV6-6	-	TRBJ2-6	CASSPTGGTVDSGANVLTF	TGTGCCAGCAGTCCGACAGGGGGAACTGTTGACTCTGGGGCCAACGTCCTGACTTTC
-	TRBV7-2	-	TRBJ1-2	CASSLDGGSGGYTF	TGTGCCAGCAGCTTAGACGGAGGGTCCGGAGGCTACACCTTC
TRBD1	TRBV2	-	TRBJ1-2	CASSGGQSDYGYTF	TGTGCCAGCAGTGGGGGACAGAGCGACTATGGCTACACCTTC
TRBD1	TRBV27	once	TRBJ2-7	CASSLRGRFEQYF	TGTGCCAGCAGTTTAAGGGGGCGCTTCGAGCAGTACTTC
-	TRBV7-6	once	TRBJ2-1	CASSLVGGPYNEQFF	TGTGCCAGCAGCCTGGTTGGGGGCCCCTACAATGAGCAGTTCTTC